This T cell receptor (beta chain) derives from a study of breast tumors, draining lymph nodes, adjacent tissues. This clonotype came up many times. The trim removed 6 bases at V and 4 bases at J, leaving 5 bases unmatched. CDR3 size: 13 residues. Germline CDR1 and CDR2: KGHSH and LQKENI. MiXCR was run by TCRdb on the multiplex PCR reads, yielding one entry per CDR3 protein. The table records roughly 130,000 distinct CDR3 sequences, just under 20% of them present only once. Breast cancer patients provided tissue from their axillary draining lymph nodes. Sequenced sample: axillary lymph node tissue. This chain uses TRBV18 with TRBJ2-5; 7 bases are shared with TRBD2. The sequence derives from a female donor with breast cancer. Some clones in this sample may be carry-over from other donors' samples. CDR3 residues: CASSPGGAETQYF. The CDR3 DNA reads TGTGCCAGCTCCCCGGGGGGAGCAGAGACCCAGTACTTC.